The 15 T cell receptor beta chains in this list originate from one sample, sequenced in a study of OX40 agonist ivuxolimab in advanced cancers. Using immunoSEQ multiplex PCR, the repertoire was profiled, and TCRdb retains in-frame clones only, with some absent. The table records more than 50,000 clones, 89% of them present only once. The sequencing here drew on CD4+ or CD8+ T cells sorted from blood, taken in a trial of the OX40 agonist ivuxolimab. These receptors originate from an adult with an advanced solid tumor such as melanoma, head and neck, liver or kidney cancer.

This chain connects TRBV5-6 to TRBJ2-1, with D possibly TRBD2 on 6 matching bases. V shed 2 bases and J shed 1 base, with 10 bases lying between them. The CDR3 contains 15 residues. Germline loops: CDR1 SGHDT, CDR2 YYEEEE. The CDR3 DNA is TGTGCCAGCAGCTTAACTAGCAGGTCCTACAATGAGCAGTTCTTC. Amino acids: CASSLTSRSYNEQFF. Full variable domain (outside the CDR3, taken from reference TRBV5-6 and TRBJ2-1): DAGVTQSPTHLIKTRGQQVTLRCSPKSGHDTVSWYQQALGQGPQFIFQYYEEEERQRGNFPDRFSGHQFPNYSSELNVNALLLGDSALYLCASSLTSRSYNEQFFGPGTRLTVL.

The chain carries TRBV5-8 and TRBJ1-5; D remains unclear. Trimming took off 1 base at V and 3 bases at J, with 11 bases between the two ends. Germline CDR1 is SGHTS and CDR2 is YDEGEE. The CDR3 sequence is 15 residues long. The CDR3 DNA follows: TGTGCCAGCAGCTTGAATGCAGGACTCAATCAGCCCCAGCATTTT. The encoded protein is CASSLNAGLNQPQHF.

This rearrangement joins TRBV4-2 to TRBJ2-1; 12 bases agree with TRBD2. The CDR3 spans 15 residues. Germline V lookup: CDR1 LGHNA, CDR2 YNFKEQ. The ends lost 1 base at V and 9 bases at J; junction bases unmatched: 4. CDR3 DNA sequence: TGTGCCAGCAGCCAAGCGACTAGCGGGAGCGGTGAGCAGTTCTTC. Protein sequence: CASSQATSGSGEQFF.

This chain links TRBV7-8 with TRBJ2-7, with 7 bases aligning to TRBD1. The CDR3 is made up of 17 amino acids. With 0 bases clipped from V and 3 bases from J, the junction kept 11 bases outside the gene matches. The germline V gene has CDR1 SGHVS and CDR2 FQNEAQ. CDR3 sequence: CASSLADRDLAYYEQYF. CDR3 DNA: TGTGCCAGCAGCTTAGCCGACAGGGACCTAGCCTACTACGAGCAGTACTTC.

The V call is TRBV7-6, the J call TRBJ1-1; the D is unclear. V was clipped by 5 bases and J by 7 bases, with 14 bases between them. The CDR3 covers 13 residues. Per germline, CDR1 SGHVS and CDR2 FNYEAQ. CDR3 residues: CASSPLLAGEAFF. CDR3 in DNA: TGTGCCAGCAGCCCCTTGTTGGCAGGTGAAGCTTTCTTT.

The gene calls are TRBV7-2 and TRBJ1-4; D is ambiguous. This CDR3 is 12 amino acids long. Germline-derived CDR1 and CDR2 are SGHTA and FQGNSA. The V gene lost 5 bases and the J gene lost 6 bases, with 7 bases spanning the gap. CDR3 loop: CASSPAHEKLFF. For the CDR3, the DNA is TGTGCCAGCAGCCCGGCCCATGAAAAACTGTTTTTT.

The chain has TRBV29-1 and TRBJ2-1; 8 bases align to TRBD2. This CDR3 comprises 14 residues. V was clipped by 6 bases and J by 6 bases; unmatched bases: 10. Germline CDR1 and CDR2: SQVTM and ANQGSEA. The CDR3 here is CSVDLAGTGNEQFF. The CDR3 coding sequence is TGCAGCGTGGATCTAGCGGGTACGGGCAATGAGCAGTTCTTC.

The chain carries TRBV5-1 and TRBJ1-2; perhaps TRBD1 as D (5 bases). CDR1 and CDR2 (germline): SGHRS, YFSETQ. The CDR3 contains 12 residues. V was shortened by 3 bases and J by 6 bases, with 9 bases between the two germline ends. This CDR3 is CASSSMDNGYTF. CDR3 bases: TGCGCCAGCAGCTCCATGGACAATGGCTACACCTTC. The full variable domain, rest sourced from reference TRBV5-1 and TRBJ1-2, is KAGVTQTPRYLIKTRGQQVTLSCSPISGHRSVSWYQQTPGQGLQFLFEYFSETQRNKGNFPGRFSGRQFSNSRSEMNVSTLELGDSALYLCASSSMDNGYTFGSGTRLTVV.

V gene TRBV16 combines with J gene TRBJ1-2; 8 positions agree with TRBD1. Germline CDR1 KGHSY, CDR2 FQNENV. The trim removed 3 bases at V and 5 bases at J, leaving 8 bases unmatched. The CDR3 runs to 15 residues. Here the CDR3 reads CASSHVGDRSYGYTF. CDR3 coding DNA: TGTGCCAGCAGCCATGTGGGGGACAGGTCTTATGGCTACACCTTC.

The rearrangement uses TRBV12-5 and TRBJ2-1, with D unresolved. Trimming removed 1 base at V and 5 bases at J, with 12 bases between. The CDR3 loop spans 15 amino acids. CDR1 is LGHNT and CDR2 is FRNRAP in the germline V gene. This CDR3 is CASGLEGLLDNEQFF. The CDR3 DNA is TGTGCTAGTGGTTTGGAAGGTCTCCTGGACAATGAGCAGTTCTTC. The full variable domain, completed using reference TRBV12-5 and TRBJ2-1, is DARVTQTPRHKVTEMGQEVTMRCQPILGHNTVFWYRQTMMQGLELLAYFRNRAPLDDSGMPKDRFSAEMPDATLATLKIQPSEPRDSAVYFCASGLEGLLDNEQFFGPGTRLTVL.

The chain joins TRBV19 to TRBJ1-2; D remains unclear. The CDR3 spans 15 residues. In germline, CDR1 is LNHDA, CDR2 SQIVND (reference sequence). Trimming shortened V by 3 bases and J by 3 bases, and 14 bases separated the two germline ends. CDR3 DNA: TGTGCCAGTAGTATTTTTACAGATTCCTACTATGGCTACACCTTC. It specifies CASSIFTDSYYGYTF.

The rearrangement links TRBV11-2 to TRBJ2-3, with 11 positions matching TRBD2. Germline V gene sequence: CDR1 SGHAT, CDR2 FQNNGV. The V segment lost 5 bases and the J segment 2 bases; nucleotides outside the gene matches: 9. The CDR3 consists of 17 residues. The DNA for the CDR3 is TGTGCCAGCAGCCCAGGGGGGACTAGCGGTCACACAGATACGCAGTATTTT. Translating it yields CASSPGGTSGHTDTQYF.

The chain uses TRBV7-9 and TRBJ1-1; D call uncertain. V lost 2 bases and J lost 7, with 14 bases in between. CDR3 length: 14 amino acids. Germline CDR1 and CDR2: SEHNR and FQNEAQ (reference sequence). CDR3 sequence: CASSLTLGSLEAFF. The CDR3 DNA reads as TGTGCCAGCAGCTTAACATTAGGGAGCCTTGAAGCTTTCTTT.

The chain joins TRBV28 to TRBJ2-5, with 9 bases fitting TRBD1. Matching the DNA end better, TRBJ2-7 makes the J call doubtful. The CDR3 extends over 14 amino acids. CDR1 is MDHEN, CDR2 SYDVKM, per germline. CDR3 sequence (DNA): TGTGCCAGCAGTCCTACAGGGGGCTTCGACGAGCAGTACTTC. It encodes CASSPTGGFDEQYF.

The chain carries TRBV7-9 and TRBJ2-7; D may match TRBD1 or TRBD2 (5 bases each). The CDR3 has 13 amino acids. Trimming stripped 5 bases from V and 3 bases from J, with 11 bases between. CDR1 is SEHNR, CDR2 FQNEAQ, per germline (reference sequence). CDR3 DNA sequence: TGTGCCAGCAGCAAGGGACGGCACTACGAGCAGTACTTC. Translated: CASSKGRHYEQYF.